Below are 20 T cell receptor beta chains sequenced from a single sample in a study of beta chain features in type 1 diabetes. Investigators reverse transcribed all isolated RNA, so they sequenced expressed TCRB transcripts. Produced via immunoSEQ multiplex PCR; TCRdb's table is partial and in-frame only. The repertoire holds about 900,000 clones, with under 20% as singletons. Material: naive CD4+ T cells from blood. Source of these receptors: a woman aged 18-30 years in good health.

The chain joins TRBV7-2 to TRBJ1-5; D call uncertain. Between the trimmed V and J ends, which lost 0 bases and 1 base, there was a span of 10 bases. This CDR3 is built from 16 residues. Germline V gene data show CDR1 as SGHTA and CDR2 as FQGNSA. The DNA of the CDR3 is TGTGCCAGCAGCTTAGCGTCGGTGCTCAGCAATCAGCCCCAGCATTTT. This encodes CASSLASVLSNQPQHF.

The J gene is TRBJ1-1, the V gene TRBV5-6, with a possible D match to TRBD1 (6 bases). Germline CDR1 and CDR2: SGHDT and YYEEEE. The V gene lost 4 bases and the J gene lost 1 base, with 8 bases spanning the gap. There are 13 residues in the CDR3. The CDR3 here is CASSQDRNTEAFF. The CDR3 coding sequence is TGTGCCAGCAGCCAGGACAGGAACACTGAAGCTTTCTTT. Based on the CDR3 plus reference TRBV5-6 and TRBJ1-1, the full variable domain is DAGVTQSPTHLIKTRGQQVTLRCSPKSGHDTVSWYQQALGQGPQFIFQYYEEEERQRGNFPDRFSGHQFPNYSSELNVNALLLGDSALYLCASSQDRNTEAFFGQGTRLTVV.

A few counts support this clone. V gene TRBV2 combines with J gene TRBJ2-1, with 9 bases fitting TRBD2. This CDR3 region has 16 residues. Germline assignment: CDR1 SNHLY and CDR2 FYNNEI. J lost 8 bases, V lost 1 base, and 9 bases had no gene match. In DNA form, the CDR3 reads TGTGCCAGCAGTGAAGTGGTGTTAGCGGGAGATGATGAGCAGTTCTTC. Its translation is CASSEVVLAGDDEQFF.

The chain employs TRBV6-1 and TRBJ2-2; TRBD2 agrees at 8 bases. The CDR3 length is 15 residues. Germline V gives CDR1 MNHNS, CDR2 SASEGT. V lost 6 bases and J lost 5; bases outside the gene matches: 8. In DNA, the CDR3 is TGTGCCAGCAGCCCCCCCAGCGGGGGAACCGGGGAGCTGTTTTTT. Residues: CASSPPSGGTGELFF.

This clone has more than one count but fewer than ten. The chain is built from TRBV13 and TRBJ1-6; D call uncertain. CDR3 size: 14 residues. Per germline, CDR1 PRHDT and CDR2 FYEKMQ (reference sequence). The V end was cut by 2 bases, the J end by 6 bases, with 8 bases between. The DNA for the CDR3 is TGTGCCAGCAGCTTACCGGCTCCTAATTCACCCCTCCACTTT. This encodes CASSLPAPNSPLHF.

The chain employs TRBV7-9 and TRBJ2-5; D is perhaps TRBD2 (5 bases). CDR3 size: 16 residues. Between the trimmed V and J ends, which lost 1 base and 2 bases, there was a span of 14 bases. CDR1 and CDR2 (germline): SEHNR, FQNEAQ (reference sequence). The CDR3: CASSLGASGRQETQYF. The CDR3 nucleotides are TGTGCCAGCAGCTTAGGGGCAAGCGGAAGACAAGAGACCCAGTACTTC.

The chain recombines TRBV6-5 with TRBJ1-5; 10 bases fit TRBD1. The CDR3 runs to 15 residues. V shed 6 bases, J shed 4 bases, and the junction held 6 bases outside the gene matches. Per the germline V gene, CDR1 is MNHEY and CDR2 is SVGAGI. The CDR3 spells CASRPGTGANQPQHF. CDR3 coding DNA: TGTGCCAGCAGACCCGGGACAGGGGCGAATCAGCCCCAGCATTTT.

Only a few counts were recorded for this clone. The V and J genes are TRBV28 and TRBJ2-1, with a weak D call TRBD2 (6 bases). With 3 bases removed from V and 4 bases from J, the gap between germline ends came to 19 bases. CDR1 is MDHEN, CDR2 SYDVKM, per germline. CDR3 length: 17 residues. The DNA for the CDR3 is TGTGCCAGCAGTTTCCCCCTTCCGGGAGCCCAGTACAATGAGCAGTTCTTC. Translation gives CASSFPLPGAQYNEQFF.

This clone turned up a few times. This chain links TRBV7-3 with TRBJ2-3; TRBD2 matches 10 bases. With V trimmed by 8 bases and J by 5 bases, 7 bases remained unmatched. Per germline, CDR1 SGHTA and CDR2 FQGTGA. There are 14 residues in the CDR3. The CDR3 nucleotides read TGTGCCAGCGCCGCGTCTAGCGGGGGAGATACGCAGTATTTT. Translated: CASAASSGGDTQYF.

The J gene is TRBJ2-3, the V gene TRBV28; 8 bases agree with TRBD1. Germline V gives CDR1 MDHEN, CDR2 SYDVKM. This CDR3 is built from 15 residues. Germline trimming cut 5 bases from V and 4 bases from J; bases unmatched to any gene: 8. The CDR3 protein is CASSGAGGLADTQYF. The CDR3 coding sequence is TGTGCCAGCAGTGGAGCAGGGGGCTTGGCAGATACGCAGTATTTT.

This chain uses TRBV11-2 with TRBJ1-1; 7 bases line up with TRBD1. The CDR3 spans 15 residues. V was pared by 1 base and J by 2 bases, with 4 bases of the junction left unmatched. Germline V CDR1 and CDR2: SGHAT, FQNNGV. CDR3 amino acids: CASSLGGTANTEAFF. The CDR3 DNA reads as TGTGCCAGCAGCTTAGGGGGGACAGCCAACACTGAAGCTTTCTTT.

This clone was picked up one time. The genes are TRBV7-9 and TRBJ2-3; 8 bases agree with TRBD1. The germline V gene encodes CDR1 SEHNR and CDR2 FQNEAQ (reference sequence). The CDR3 length is 13 residues. V was pared by 10 bases and J by 4 bases, with 7 bases of the junction left unmatched. The CDR3 DNA reads TGTGCCACCGAACAGGGGGTGGCAGATACGCAGTATTTT. Amino acid sequence: CATEQGVADTQYF.

This clone has a handful of counts. The sample carries other DNA sequences with the same CDR3. This chain joins TRBV5-1 and TRBJ2-2, with TRBD2 matching 7 bases. CDR3 size: 14 residues. The V gene's germline CDR1 is SGHRS and CDR2 YFSETQ. Germline trimming cut 0 bases from V and 4 bases from J; bases unmatched to any gene: 0. DNA for the CDR3: TGCGCCAGCAGCTTGGGCGGGAGCACCGGGGAGCTGTTTTTT. Protein: CASSLGGSTGELFF.

This sequence joins TRBV6-1 and TRBJ2-1, with 12 bases that match TRBD2. The CDR3 sequence is 16 residues long. Looked up from germline, CDR1 is MNHNS and CDR2 is SASEGT. V was pared by 4 bases and J by 2 bases, with 3 bases of the junction left unmatched. CDR3 in amino acids: CASSASGRAAYNEQFF. The CDR3 DNA reads TGTGCCAGCAGTGCTAGCGGGAGGGCCGCCTACAATGAGCAGTTCTTC.

This clone was seen more than once but under ten times. V gene TRBV27 combines with J gene TRBJ2-1, with D possibly TRBD2 on 6 matching bases. CDR3 size: 14 residues. V lost 3 bases and J lost 4, with 10 bases in between. Germline CDR1 reads MNHEY; CDR2 reads SMNVEV (reference sequence). The CDR3 sequence is CASSLGTVYNEQFF. CDR3 nucleotide sequence: TGTGCCAGCAGTTTGGGGACTGTGTACAATGAGCAGTTCTTC.

The chain employs TRBV5-6 and TRBJ2-1, with no clear D. The germline V and J ends were trimmed by 1 base and 9 bases, with 8 bases remaining between them. CDR1 and CDR2 from the germline V gene are SGHDT and YYEEEE. The CDR3 covers 12 residues. CDR3 protein: CASSLSTPEQFF. The CDR3 region has the DNA TGTGCCAGCAGCTTGTCGACCCCTGAGCAGTTCTTC.

This chain links TRBV4-2 with TRBJ2-3; 7 bases are a match to TRBD2. Germline CDR1 and CDR2: LGHNA and YNFKEQ. Losses at the gene ends were 1 base for V and 4 bases for J; bases not matched to a gene: 8. The CDR3 is 16 residues long. CDR3 coding DNA: TGTGCCAGCAGCCAAGTTGCGGGAGACACCTCAGATACGCAGTATTTT. This encodes CASSQVAGDTSDTQYF.

The chain carries TRBV2 and TRBJ1-5; no firm D call. CDR1 is SNHLY, CDR2 FYNNEI, per germline. Trimming took 3 bases from V and 6 from J, leaving 12 bases between them. The CDR3 totals 14 residues. The CDR3 sequence is CASSDMAVTQPQHF. Here the CDR3 DNA reads TGTGCCAGCAGTGATATGGCTGTCACTCAGCCCCAGCATTTT. Combining the CDR3 with reference TRBV2 and TRBJ1-5 gives the whole variable domain EPEVTQTPSHQVTQMGQEVILRCVPISNHLYFYWYRQILGQKVEFLVSFYNNEISEKSEIFDDQFSVERPDGSNFTLKIRSTKLEDSAMYFCASSDMAVTQPQHFGDGTRLSIL.

In its sample, this clone was seen a few times. Written as DNA, the CDR3 is TGTGCCAGCAGCTTGACCCGGGACAGGGTGACAGATACGCAGTATTTT. Translating it yields CASSLTRDRVTDTQYF. The chain combines TRBV7-9 with TRBJ2-3; TRBD1 agrees at 9 bases. Trimming at V came to 3 bases and at J to 3 bases, leaving 7 bases not matched to a gene. This CDR3 is 16 amino acids long. Germline CDR1 reads SEHNR; CDR2 reads FQNEAQ (reference sequence).

This clone was detected a few times. The chain has TRBV7-9 and TRBJ2-1; D uncertain. This CDR3 is built from 13 residues. Germline CDR1 reads SEHNR; CDR2 reads FQNEAQ (reference sequence). V lost 4 bases, J lost 4 bases, and 8 bases lay in between. The CDR3: CASSSNTYNEQFF. In DNA form, the CDR3 reads TGTGCCAGCAGCTCAAATACATACAATGAGCAGTTCTTC.